A single sample gave rise to the 19 T cell receptor beta chains below, sequenced in a study of PD-L1 blockade in urothelial cancer (dated by TCRdb to about 2017). Library method: the immunoSEQ multiplex PCR assay. The clones in this table, taken by TCRdb from immuneACCESS, are in-frame only. Not every clone is retained; where verified, under half of the shortfall comes from an unresolved V gene, and the cause of the rest is unknown. Recorded for this sample are about 72,000 clones; roughly 90% of them occurred a single time. The ten largest clonotypes hold 4.5% of the sample. This sample's time point label indicates: pretreatment peripheral blood. The material was PBMCs, obtained around atezolizumab (anti-PD-L1) treatment. These receptors were collected from a man between 70 and 80 years old with urothelial cancer.

The gene calls are TRBV5-6 and TRBJ1-5; D possibly corresponds to TRBD1 (5 bases). Per germline, CDR1 SGHDT and CDR2 YYEEEE. Trimming left V 0 bases short and J 2 bases short, with 12 bases between. The CDR3 totals 16 residues. CDR3 protein: CASSLAAGQGNQPQHF. CDR3 nucleotide sequence: TGTGCCAGCAGCTTGGCGGCGGGGCAAGGCAATCAGCCCCAGCATTTT.

The chain carries TRBV6-5 and TRBJ1-1; possibly TRBD1 for D (5 bases). Between the trimmed V and J ends, which lost 4 bases and 5 bases, there was a span of 14 bases. Germline V lookup: CDR1 MNHEY, CDR2 SVGAGI. The CDR3 is made up of 14 amino acids. Here the CDR3 DNA reads TGTGCCAGCAGTTCCTTCGGGGGGGGAACTGAAGCTTTCTTT. It codes for CASSSFGGGTEAFF.

This clone was recorded once. The genes are TRBV21-1 and TRBJ1-1; the table's D call, TRBD1, was not checked against the DNA. TRBV21-1 is classified as a pseudogene. The CDR3 totals 17 residues. The CDR3 sequence: CASSQDRRRILNTEAFF. DNA for the CDR3: TGTGCCAGCAGCCAGGACAGGAGACGAATCTTGAACACTGAAGCTTTCTTT.

This chain connects TRBV12-5 to TRBJ2-4, with 9 bases lining up with TRBD1. CDR1 and CDR2 (germline): LGHNT, FRNRAP. The length of the CDR3 is 19 residues. The trim removed 6 bases at V and 1 base at J, leaving 16 bases unmatched. As DNA, the CDR3 is TGTGCTAGTGGGTCCCTTCTAAAGGGACAGGGTTCTGCCAAAAACATTCAGTACTTC. This encodes CASGSLLKGQGSAKNIQYF.

V is TRBV7-9 and J is TRBJ2-7, with D possibly being TRBD1 (6 bases). This CDR3 spans 16 amino acids. V gave up 5 bases and J gave up 2 bases, with 19 bases separating them. The germline V gene has CDR1 SEHNR and CDR2 FQNEAQ (reference sequence). DNA of the CDR3: TGTGCCAGCAGCCCGACCGCCAGGACAGTGCCCTACGAGCAGTACTTC. This translates into CASSPTARTVPYEQYF.

The chain is built from TRBV4-2 and TRBJ1-4; 10 bases map to TRBD1. V lost 3 bases and J lost 8; bases outside the gene matches: 18. This CDR3 is built from 19 residues. In germline, CDR1 is LGHNA, CDR2 YNFKEQ. DNA for the CDR3: TGTGCCAGCAGCCATCCCCGGGACAGGGGTTCCGGCTTAGGGGAAAAACTGTTTTTT. Amino acid sequence: CASSHPRDRGSGLGEKLFF.

This chain connects TRBV5-6 to TRBJ2-2, with TRBD2 identical over 13 bases. The CDR3 is 17 residues long. Germline-derived CDR1 and CDR2 are SGHDT and YYEEEE. Trimming at V came to 2 bases and at J to 4 bases, leaving 5 bases not matched to a gene. The CDR3 here is CASSFATSGRPTGELFF. The CDR3 DNA sequence: TGTGCCAGCAGCTTCGCGACTAGCGGGAGGCCCACCGGGGAGCTGTTTTTT.

The CDR3 here is CASSPLAGGRTGELFF. Written as DNA, the CDR3 is TGTGCCAGCAGCCCCTTAGCGGGAGGTAGAACCGGGGAGCTGTTTTTT. This chain connects TRBV14 to TRBJ2-2; the match to TRBD2 covers 10 bases. The germline V gene has CDR1 SGHDN and CDR2 FVKESK. The CDR3 is 16 residues long. Trimming at V came to 4 bases and at J to 5 bases, leaving 7 bases not matched to a gene. The whole variable domain, filled in from reference TRBV14 and TRBJ2-2, reads EAGVTQFPSHSVIEKGQTVTLRCDPISGHDNLYWYRRVMGKEIKFLLHFVKESKQDESGMPNNRFLAERTGGTYSTLKVQPAELEDSGVYFCASSPLAGGRTGELFFGEGSRLTVL.

This clone was picked up a small number of times. The chain recombines TRBV28 with TRBJ2-1; 9 bases fit TRBD1. The V gene's germline CDR1 is MDHEN and CDR2 SYDVKM. Trimming cost V 6 bases and J 15 bases; bases outside gene matches: 15. The CDR3 is 14 amino acids. In nucleotides, the CDR3 is TGTGCCAGCAGCCCTTACAGGGGGCCGGTTAGCGGGTTCTTC. Its protein is CASSPYRGPVSGFF. The entire variable domain, with the rest obtained from reference TRBV28 and TRBJ2-1, is as follows: DVKVTQSSRYLVKRTGEKVFLECVQDMDHENMFWYRQDPGLGLRLIYFSYDVKMKEKGDIPEGYSVSREKKERFSLILESASTNQTSMYLCASSPYRGPVSGFFGPGTRLTVL.

This rearrangement joins TRBV5-1 to TRBJ2-3; a possible D gene is TRBD2 (6 bases). CDR1 and CDR2 (germline): SGHRS, YFSETQ. The V end lost 4 bases, the J end lost 0 bases, and 12 bases lay between the germline ends. CDR3 size: 15 residues. The CDR3 bases are TGCGCCAGCAGCCGGGACTCTACTAGCACAGATACGCAGTATTTT. Amino acids: CASSRDSTSTDTQYF.

This chain joins TRBV15 and TRBJ1-1; D is perhaps TRBD1 (5 bases). V dropped 3 bases and J dropped 1 base, with 9 bases sitting between them. CDR1 is LNHNV and CDR2 is YYDKDF in the germline V gene (reference sequence). CDR3 length equals 14 residues. The CDR3, as DNA: TGTGCCACCAGCAGGAGTGACAGGAACACTGAAGCTTTCTTT. Protein product: CATSRSDRNTEAFF. Variable domain in full (rest from reference TRBV15 and TRBJ1-1): DAMVIQNPRYQVTQFGKPVTLSCSQTLNHNVMYWYQQKSSQAPKLLFHYYDKDFNNEADTPDNFQSRRPNTSFCFLDIRSPGLGDTAMYLCATSRSDRNTEAFFGQGTRLTVV.

V is TRBV28 and J is TRBJ2-3; the match to TRBD2 covers 7 bases. This CDR3 contains 15 residues. Germline CDR1 reads MDHEN; CDR2 reads SYDVKM. The V and J ends lost 5 bases and 5 bases, in that order; junction bases with no gene match: 10. The CDR3 region is CASSKAGPRGDTQYF. The CDR3 coding sequence is TGTGCCAGCAGTAAAGCGGGGCCACGGGGAGATACGCAGTATTTT.

This clone was observed a few times. The chain joins TRBV7-2 to TRBJ1-2; no clear D gene. The length of the CDR3 is 14 residues. The ends were cut back, 7 bases at V and 4 bases at J, with 16 bases in the middle. Germline lookup yields CDR1 SGHTA and CDR2 FQGNSA. CDR3 in DNA: TGTGCCAGCATCGACGAAGCGGCCTTCTATGGCTACACCTTC. Its protein is CASIDEAAFYGYTF.

V and J are TRBV27 and TRBJ1-5, with 9 positions matching TRBD1. J gave up 4 bases and V 0 bases, and 7 bases lay outside the gene matches. This CDR3 has 17 amino acids. The germline gives CDR1 MNHEY, CDR2 SMNVEV (reference sequence). The CDR3, as DNA: TGTGCCAGCAGTTTATCTTTGGGACAGGGCTCTAATCAGCCCCAGCATTTT. Translating gives CASSLSLGQGSNQPQHF.

The gene calls are TRBV7-2 and TRBJ2-1, with TRBD1 as a possible D gene (6 bases). V lost 1 base and J lost 2, with 12 bases in between. CDR1 and CDR2 (germline): SGHTA, FQGNSA. This CDR3 contains 16 residues. The CDR3 DNA is TGTGCCAGCAGCTTAGAGGGGGACGCCACCTACAATGAGCAGTTCTTC. Encoded protein: CASSLEGDATYNEQFF.

The J gene is TRBJ2-3, the V gene TRBV7-7; 7 nucleotides line up with TRBD2. J was trimmed by 6 bases and V by 5 bases; bases with no gene match: 5. The CDR3 runs 13 residues. The V gene's germline CDR1 is SSHAT and CDR2 FNYEAQ (reference sequence). The CDR3: CASSSGNSDTQYF. DNA for the CDR3: TGTGCCAGCAGCAGCGGGAATTCGGATACGCAGTATTTT.

The count of this clone is one. The rearrangement joins TRBV6-1 to TRBJ2-1; TRBD2 matches at 7 bases. The length of the CDR3 is 14 residues. The ends lost 4 bases at V and 2 bases at J; junction bases unmatched: 2. Germline V lookup: CDR1 MNHNS, CDR2 SASEGT. The CDR3 DNA reads TGTGCCAGCAGTGCCGCGGGAGCCTACAATGAGCAGTTCTTC. It specifies CASSAAGAYNEQFF.

The chain employs TRBV6-1 and TRBJ2-7; TRBD2 aligns across 8 bases. The V gene's germline CDR1 is MNHNS and CDR2 SASEGT. J was trimmed by 3 bases and V by 6 bases; bases with no gene match: 7. This CDR3 spans 14 amino acids. CDR3 nucleotide sequence: TGTGCCAGCAGACCCAAAGCGGGGGTCTACGAGCAGTACTTC. Amino acid sequence: CASRPKAGVYEQYF.

The rearrangement joins TRBV12-2 to TRBJ2-5; the table calls TRBD1, which could not be checked here. TRBV12-2 counts as a pseudogene. The CDR3 covers 16 residues. CDR3 coding DNA: TGTGCAAGTCGCTTAGATAGGGGGAGTAGGCAAGAGACCCAGTACTTC. Translation gives CASRLDRGSRQETQYF.